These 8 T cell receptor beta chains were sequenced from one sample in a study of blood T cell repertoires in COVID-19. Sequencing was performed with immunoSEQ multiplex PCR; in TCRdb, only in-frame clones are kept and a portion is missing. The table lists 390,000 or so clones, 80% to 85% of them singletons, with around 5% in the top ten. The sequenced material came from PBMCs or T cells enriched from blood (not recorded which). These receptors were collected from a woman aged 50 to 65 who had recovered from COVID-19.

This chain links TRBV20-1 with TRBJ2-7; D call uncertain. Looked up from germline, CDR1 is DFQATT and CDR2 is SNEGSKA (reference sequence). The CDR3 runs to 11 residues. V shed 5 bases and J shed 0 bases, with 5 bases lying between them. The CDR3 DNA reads TGCAGTGCTTGGCACTCCTACGAGCAGTACTTC. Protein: CSAWHSYEQYF.

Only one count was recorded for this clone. CDR3 DNA: TGCGCCAGCCGCCAGGGGGCGCCATGGGGAGAGACCCAGTACTTC. Protein product: CASRQGAPWGETQYF. The J gene is TRBJ2-5, the V gene TRBV5-1; 8 bases line up with TRBD1. Losses at the gene ends were 7 bases for V and 4 bases for J; bases not matched to a gene: 12. CDR3 size: 15 residues. Germline-derived CDR1 and CDR2 are SGHRS and YFSETQ.

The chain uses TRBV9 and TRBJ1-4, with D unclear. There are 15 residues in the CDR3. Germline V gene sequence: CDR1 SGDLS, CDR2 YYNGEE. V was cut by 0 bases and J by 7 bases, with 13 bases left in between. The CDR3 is CASSVAVAAGEKLFF. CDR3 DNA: TGTGCCAGCAGCGTAGCTGTAGCGGCAGGTGAAAAACTGTTTTTT.

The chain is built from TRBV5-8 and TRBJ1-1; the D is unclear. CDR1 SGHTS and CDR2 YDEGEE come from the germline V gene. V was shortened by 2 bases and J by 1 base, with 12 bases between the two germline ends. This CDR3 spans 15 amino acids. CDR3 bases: TGTGCCAGCAGCTTCCTCGGGATAAGGAACACTGAAGCTTTCTTT. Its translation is CASSFLGIRNTEAFF.

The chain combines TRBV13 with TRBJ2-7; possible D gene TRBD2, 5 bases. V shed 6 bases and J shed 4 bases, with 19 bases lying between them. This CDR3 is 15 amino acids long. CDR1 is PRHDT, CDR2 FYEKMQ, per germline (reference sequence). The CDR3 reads CASSQAGGPYYEQYF. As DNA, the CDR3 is TGTGCCAGCAGTCAGGCAGGAGGTCCCTATTACGAGCAGTACTTC.

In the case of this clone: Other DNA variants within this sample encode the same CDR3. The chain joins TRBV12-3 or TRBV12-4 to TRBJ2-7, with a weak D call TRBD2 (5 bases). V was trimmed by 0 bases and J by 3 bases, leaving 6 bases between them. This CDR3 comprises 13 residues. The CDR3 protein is CASSLAGSYEQYF. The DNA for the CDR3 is TGTGCCAGCAGTTTAGCAGGGAGCTACGAGCAGTACTTC.

The CDR3 region has the DNA TGTGCCAGCAGCTTTACAGGGTCTGGCGAGCAGTACTTC. It encodes CASSFTGSGEQYF. The V gene is TRBV7-2, the J gene TRBJ2-7; maybe TRBD1 (6 bases). The CDR3 extends over 13 amino acids. V lost 3 bases to trimming and J lost 6 bases, with 12 bases between them. The germline CDR1 and CDR2 sequences are SGHTA and FQGNSA.

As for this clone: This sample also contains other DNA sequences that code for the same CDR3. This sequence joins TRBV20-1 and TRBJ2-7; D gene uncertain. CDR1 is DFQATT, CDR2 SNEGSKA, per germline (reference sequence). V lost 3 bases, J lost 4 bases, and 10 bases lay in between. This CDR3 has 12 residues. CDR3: CSASLDSYEQYF. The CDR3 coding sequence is TGCAGTGCTAGTCTTGACTCATACGAGCAGTACTTC.